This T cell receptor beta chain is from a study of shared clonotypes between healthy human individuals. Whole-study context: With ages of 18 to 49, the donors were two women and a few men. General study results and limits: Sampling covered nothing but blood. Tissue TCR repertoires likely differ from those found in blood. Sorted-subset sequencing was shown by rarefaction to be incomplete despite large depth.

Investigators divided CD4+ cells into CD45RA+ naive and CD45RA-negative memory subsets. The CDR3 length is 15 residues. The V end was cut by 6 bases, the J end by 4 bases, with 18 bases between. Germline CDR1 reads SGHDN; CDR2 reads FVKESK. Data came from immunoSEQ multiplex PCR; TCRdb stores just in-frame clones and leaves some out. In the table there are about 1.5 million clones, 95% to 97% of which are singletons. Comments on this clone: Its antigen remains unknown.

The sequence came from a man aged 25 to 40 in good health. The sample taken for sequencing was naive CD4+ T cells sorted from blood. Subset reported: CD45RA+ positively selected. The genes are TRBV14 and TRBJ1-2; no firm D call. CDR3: CASSRSVFSSYGYTF. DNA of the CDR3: TGTGCCAGCAGTCGAAGTGTTTTTTCGTCCTATGGCTACACCTTC.